Presented here are 27 T cell receptor beta chains from one specimen sequenced in a study of cytomegalovirus exposure and HLA in healthy donors. Profiling relied on immunoSEQ multiplex PCR, and the TCRdb table lists in-frame clones only, not all of them. The sample gives around 250,000 clones, 85% to 90% of which show up once; more than 0.35% is in the top ten. Sequenced sample: PBMCs. The origin of the receptors is a woman aged 18-29 years in good health and CMV-seronegative.

The rearrangement uses TRBV2 and TRBJ2-1; 9 positions agree with TRBD2. This CDR3 region has 14 residues. Germline V gives CDR1 SNHLY, CDR2 FYNNEI. The ends lost 6 bases at V and 4 bases at J; junction bases unmatched: 4. CDR3 sequence reads: CASRRGGRYNEQFF. The CDR3 DNA reads as TGTGCCAGCAGGCGGGGGGGCAGGTACAATGAGCAGTTCTTC.

The J gene is TRBJ2-1, the V gene TRBV28; 12 nucleotides align to TRBD2. V lost 8 bases, J lost 6 bases, and 5 bases stayed unmatched. This CDR3 contains 14 residues. CDR1 is MDHEN and CDR2 is SYDVKM in the germline V gene. In nucleotides, the CDR3 is TGTGCCAGCTTCCGGACTAGCGGGGCCAATGAGCAGTTCTTC. This codes for CASFRTSGANEQFF.

V usage is TRBV28 and J usage is TRBJ1-1; D might be TRBD1 (6 bases). CDR3 length equals 13 residues. Per the germline V gene, CDR1 is MDHEN and CDR2 is SYDVKM. V lost 5 bases and J 7 bases, leaving 14 bases between the germline ends. CDR3 amino acids: CASSTPGTFEAFF. The CDR3 DNA reads TGTGCCAGCAGTACCCCCGGGACATTTGAAGCTTTCTTT.

The DNA for the CDR3 is TGCGCCAGCAGCCAAGGTTTACGAGACTCTTCTAACTATGGCTACACCTTC. Amino acid sequence: CASSQGLRDSSNYGYTF. The chain employs TRBV4-3 and TRBJ1-2; unclear D gene. Trimming took off 1 base at V and 0 bases at J, with 15 bases between the two ends. This CDR3 is built from 17 residues. Per the germline V gene, CDR1 is LGHNA and CDR2 is YSLEER.

The chain carries TRBV4-1 and TRBJ1-5; 7 bases agree with TRBD1. The CDR3 extends over 17 amino acids. The V gene's germline CDR1 is MGHRA and CDR2 YSYEKL. Unmatched junction bases numbered 15, after V lost 3 bases and J lost 7 bases. CDR3 coding DNA: TGCGCCAGCAGCCAGGTTGGAATCCGGGACAGTCGACAGCCCCAGCATTTT. This sequence encodes CASSQVGIRDSRQPQHF.

This chain links TRBV6-1 with TRBJ1-2; D unresolved. Trimming took off 2 bases at V and 1 base at J, with 20 bases between the two ends. The CDR3 has 18 amino acids. CDR1 is MNHNS, CDR2 SASEGT, per germline. CDR3 residues: CASSEFPPHRTNNYGYTF. DNA for the CDR3: TGTGCCAGCAGTGAATTCCCTCCTCACCGGACTAATAACTATGGCTACACCTTC.

The chain uses TRBV7-9 and TRBJ2-7; 11 bases map to TRBD1. V was pared by 1 base and J by 5 bases, with 4 bases of the junction left unmatched. The CDR3 has 15 amino acids. Germline V gene lookup returns CDR1 SEHNR and CDR2 FQNEAQ (reference sequence). CDR3: CASSLVGTGGNEQYF. CDR3 DNA: TGTGCCAGCAGCTTAGTCGGGACAGGGGGAAACGAGCAGTACTTC.

This clone was recorded once. The rearrangement uses TRBV18 and TRBJ1-2; possible D gene TRBD1, 6 bases. The V end was cut by 1 base, the J end by 0 bases, with 18 bases between. In germline, CDR1 is KGHSH, CDR2 LQKENI. This CDR3 is 18 amino acids long. CDR3 DNA sequence: TGTGCCAGCTCACCACAAATGACCCGGGACATTTCTAACTATGGCTACACCTTC. This translates into CASSPQMTRDISNYGYTF.

The V and J genes are TRBV2 and TRBJ1-2; unclear D gene. The ends were cut back, 8 bases at V and 8 bases at J, with 21 bases in the middle. Germline loops: CDR1 SNHLY, CDR2 FYNNEI. This CDR3 is 14 amino acids long. The CDR3 DNA follows: TGTGCCAGCGACGGGCAACTGGGAACGGGGGGCTACACCTTC. Protein: CASDGQLGTGGYTF. The full variable domain, completed using reference TRBV2 and TRBJ1-2, is EPEVTQTPSHQVTQMGQEVILRCVPISNHLYFYWYRQILGQKVEFLVSFYNNEISEKSEIFDDQFSVERPDGSNFTLKIRSTKLEDSAMYFCASDGQLGTGGYTFGSGTRLTVV.

The chain employs TRBV28 and TRBJ1-2; maybe TRBD1 (6 bases). With 6 bases removed from V and 0 bases from J, the gap between germline ends came to 8 bases. Germline V gene sequence: CDR1 MDHEN, CDR2 SYDVKM. The CDR3 spans 13 residues. The CDR3 region has the DNA TGTGCCAGCAGGGGGGCTGCTAACTATGGCTACACCTTC. It specifies CASRGAANYGYTF.

The genes are TRBV23-1 and TRBJ2-3; 10 bases fit TRBD2. TRBV23-1 is classed as an ORF, of uncertain function. The ends lost 4 bases at V and 3 bases at J; junction bases unmatched: 1. This CDR3 contains 14 residues. The CDR3 region has the DNA TGCGCCAGCAGTCCGGGACTAGCGACAGATACGCAGTATTTT. Translating it yields CASSPGLATDTQYF.

The V gene is TRBV15, the J gene TRBJ1-1; D is unresolved. The V end lost 0 bases, the J end lost 1 base, and 9 bases lay between the germline ends. The CDR3 has 15 residues. The V gene's germline CDR1 is LNHNV and CDR2 YYDKDF (reference sequence). The chain's CDR3 is CATSRDRSRNTEAFF. DNA for the CDR3: TGTGCCACCAGCAGAGATCGGTCCCGGAACACTGAAGCTTTCTTT.

The chain carries TRBV28 and TRBJ2-1; D is possibly TRBD2 (6 bases). The germline V gene has CDR1 MDHEN and CDR2 SYDVKM. V lost 4 bases and J 6 bases, leaving 7 bases between the germline ends. The CDR3 covers 12 residues. CDR3 sequence reads: CASSYGSNEQFF. The CDR3 coding sequence is TGTGCCAGCAGTTACGGGAGCAATGAGCAGTTCTTC.

J is TRBJ2-1 and V is TRBV10-2; 9 nucleotides align to TRBD2. The germline V gene encodes CDR1 WSHSY and CDR2 SAAADI. The junction had 4 bases not matched to a gene; V was cut back by 2 bases and J by 2 bases. The CDR3 contains 16 residues. The CDR3 reads CASSERASGAYNEQFF. CDR3 nucleotides: TGCGCCAGCAGTGAGCGTGCTAGCGGGGCCTACAATGAGCAGTTCTTC.

The chain combines TRBV9 with TRBJ2-1; D might be TRBD1 (6 bases). In germline, CDR1 is SGDLS, CDR2 YYNGEE. V was shortened by 3 bases and J by 1 base, with 8 bases between the two germline ends. The CDR3 sequence is 14 residues long. DNA of the CDR3: TGTGCCAGCAGCGAAACAGGGTCCTACAATGAGCAGTTCTTC. Translated: CASSETGSYNEQFF.

The CDR3 loop is CASSFSGGARETQYF. DNA of the CDR3: TGTGCCAGCAGCTTTAGCGGGGGGGCGAGGGAGACCCAGTACTTC. The chain joins TRBV5-4 to TRBJ2-5, with 11 bases that match TRBD2. CDR1 is SGHNT, CDR2 YYREEE, per germline (reference sequence). CDR3 size: 15 residues. Losses at the gene ends were 2 bases for V and 5 bases for J; bases not matched to a gene: 5.

The V and J genes are TRBV6-1 and TRBJ2-5, with D hard to call. Germline V gene lookup returns CDR1 MNHNS and CDR2 SASEGT. This CDR3 has 13 residues. The germline V and J ends were trimmed by 3 bases and 1 base, with 6 bases remaining between them. The CDR3 coding sequence is TGTGCCAGCAGTGATGGCAGCCAAGAGACCCAGTACTTC. Translating it yields CASSDGSQETQYF.

V usage is TRBV10-3 and J usage is TRBJ2-1, with 9 positions matching TRBD2. The CDR3 sequence is 14 residues long. Per germline, CDR1 ENHRY and CDR2 SYGVKD. V lost 3 bases to trimming and J lost 4 bases; unmatched junction nucleotides: 1. CDR3 sequence reads: CAISEAGGYNEQFF. In DNA, the CDR3 is TGTGCCATCAGTGAAGCGGGGGGATACAATGAGCAGTTCTTC.

The chain is built from TRBV7-9 and TRBJ1-2; D not resolved. The V and J ends lost 4 bases and 3 bases respectively, with 6 bases between them. The CDR3 consists of 12 residues. CDR1 SEHNR and CDR2 FQNEAQ come from the germline V gene (reference sequence). CDR3: CASSSLDYGYTF. The CDR3 DNA follows: TGTGCCAGCAGCTCCCTCGACTATGGCTACACCTTC.

This clone showed up just a few times. The J gene is TRBJ1-2, the V gene TRBV10-2; D call uncertain. This CDR3 spans 11 amino acids. Per the germline V gene, CDR1 is WSHSY and CDR2 is SAAADI. V was pared by 3 bases and J by 5 bases, with 4 bases between. Here the CDR3 DNA reads TGCGCCAGCAGTGATGAGTATGGCTACACCTTC. It codes for CASSDEYGYTF.

The chain combines TRBV27 with TRBJ1-2; 8 positions match TRBD1. CDR1 and CDR2 (germline): MNHEY, SMNVEV (reference sequence). Germline trimming cut 4 bases from V and 3 bases from J; bases unmatched to any gene: 1. This CDR3 has 13 residues. CDR3 in amino acids: CASSSQGDYGYTF. The CDR3 nucleotides are TGTGCCAGCAGTTCACAGGGGGACTATGGCTACACCTTC.

This clone was found once. The V and J genes are TRBV25-1 and TRBJ2-1; TRBD2 aligns across 7 bases. There are 11 residues in the CDR3. Germline-derived CDR1 and CDR2 are MGHDK and SYGVNS. The CDR3 bases are TGTGGGACTAGTTTGGTGTATGAGCAGTTCTTC. Its protein product is CGTSLVYEQFF.

V gene TRBV5-1 combines with J gene TRBJ1-1; D is unclear. V was trimmed by 0 bases and J by 2 bases, leaving 5 bases between them. The V gene's germline CDR1 is SGHRS and CDR2 YFSETQ. The CDR3 has 13 residues. CDR3 coding DNA: TGCGCCAGCAGCTTGGTTTATAACACTGAAGCTTTCTTT. Translation gives CASSLVYNTEAFF.

The genes are TRBV5-1 and TRBJ2-5; TRBD1 matches at 8 bases. Trimming took 5 bases from V and 1 from J; bases not matched to a gene: 7. CDR3 length: 15 amino acids. Germline CDR1 reads SGHRS; CDR2 reads YFSETQ. Written as DNA, the CDR3 is TGCGCCAGCAGGGGGACAGGAGAGGGCCAAGAGACCCAGTACTTC. It is translated as CASRGTGEGQETQYF.

The chain employs TRBV7-2 and TRBJ1-1; TRBD1 might be the D (5 bases). Germline values: CDR1 SGHTA, CDR2 FQGNSA. The CDR3 has 14 amino acids. Trimming removed 5 bases from V and 0 bases from J, with 10 bases in between. The CDR3 DNA follows: TGTGCCAGCAGCACCGAGACAGTGAACACTGAAGCTTTCTTT. It codes for CASSTETVNTEAFF.

V is TRBV10-3 and J is TRBJ2-3; 7 nucleotides line up with TRBD2. There are 19 residues in the CDR3. With V trimmed by 0 bases and J by 2 bases, 14 bases remained unmatched. CDR1 ENHRY and CDR2 SYGVKD come from the germline V gene. CDR3 in DNA: TGTGCCATCAGTGAGTCCCGGGGGAGGGGTCAGAGGCCCACAGATACGCAGTATTTT. The encoded protein is CAISESRGRGQRPTDTQYF.

The chain is built from TRBV9 and TRBJ2-3; 8 bases map to TRBD1. CDR3 length: 16 amino acids. Germline CDR1 SGDLS, CDR2 YYNGEE. The V and J ends lost 0 bases and 3 bases, in that order; junction bases with no gene match: 6. CDR3 in DNA: TGTGCCAGCAGCGTAGTGGGACAGGATAAAACAGATACGCAGTATTTT. Its protein product is CASSVVGQDKTDTQYF.